These T cell receptor beta chains were read from a single sample in a study of T cell repertoires in cytomegalovirus infection. TCRdb independently ran MiXCR on the reads; one entry per CDR3 protein. The sample lists fewer than 950,000 distinct CDR3 sequences; less than 35% were seen once. No antigen has been assigned to these receptors. Sequenced here: cultured CD8+ T cells from PBMCs, sampled from culture after CMV antigen stimulation. These receptors came from a human donor in good health (CMV status not recorded). Some clones in this sample may be carry-over from other donors' samples. Each CDR3 is given with its conserved first and last residue. Fields, in order: J gene, V gene, clone size, D gene, CDR3 DNA, CDR3 protein. The D gene is left open where the match is weak. Clone size is not always given. Where it is, it says once, few, many or a class for expanded clones.

TRBJ2-2	TRBV5-6	-	-	TGTGCCAGCAGCTTGTCAACTTTGGGACACGAGAACACCGGGGAGCTGTTTTTT	CASSLSTLGHENTGELFF
TRBJ2-2	TRBV7-6	-	TRBD1	TGTGCCAGCAGCGACAGGGGGAAGAACACCGGGGAGCTGTTTTTT	CASSDRGKNTGELFF
TRBJ1-2	TRBV6-6	-	-	TGTGCCAGCTATGCGGTTGCGGGGCTCGTCTATGGCTACACCTTC	CASYAVAGLVYGYTF
TRBJ2-2	TRBV7-7	many	-	TGTGCTAGCAGCCTAGGTCCCGGCACCGGGGAGCTGTTTTTT	CASSLGPGTGELFF
TRBJ2-7	TRBV6-1	few	-	TGTGCCAGCAGTGTTCCGGAGGGGTACGAGCAGTACTTC	CASSVPEGYEQYF
TRBJ1-1	TRBV4-1	few	-	TGCGCCAGCAGCCAAGTGACAGAAGACCGCCGGGGGGCTTTCTTT	CASSQVTEDRRGAFF
TRBJ2-7	TRBV6-1	many	TRBD1	TGTGCCAGCAGTGACCGGGACAGCTCCTACGAGCAGTACTTC	CASSDRDSSYEQYF
TRBJ1-1	TRBV19	-	-	TGTGCCAGTAGGAGGGGGTGGGCAGGCGGAGCGAACACTGAAGCTTTCTTT	CASRRGWAGGANTEAFF
TRBJ1-2	TRBV7-4	-	-	TGTGCCAGCAGCTTAAAACCGCCGAGGGGCTATGGCTACACCTTC	CASSLKPPRGYGYTF
TRBJ1-4	TRBV5-6	-	-	TGTGCCAGCAGCATCCTCGACGGGGATGCAACTAATGAAAAACTGTTTTTT	CASSILDGDATNEKLFF
TRBJ1-5	TRBV10-2	-	-	TGCGCCAGCAGGTCGGACATCTATCAGCCCCAGCATTTT	CASRSDIYQPQHF
TRBJ1-1	TRBV12-3/TRBV12-4	many	-	TGTGCCAGCAGACCGGGACCCAACACTGAAGCTTTCTTT	CASRPGPNTEAFF
TRBJ1-2	TRBV7-2	many	-	TGTGCCAGCAGCTTAGGAGACAGGCAGGCTAACTATGGCTACACCTTC	CASSLGDRQANYGYTF
TRBJ1-1	TRBV5-5	few	TRBD1	TGTGCCAGCAGCATAGACAGGGCAGGGACTGAAGCTTTCTTT	CASSIDRAGTEAFF
TRBJ1-1	TRBV19	-	TRBD1	TGTGCCAGTACCGGCGGACAGGGTTACACTGAAGCTTTCTTT	CASTGGQGYTEAFF
TRBJ1-5	TRBV9	-	TRBD1	TGTGCCAGTGCGAGGACAGGGTCGGTTCAGCCCCAGCATTTT	CASARTGSVQPQHF
TRBJ1-2	TRBV7-2	many	-	TGTGCCAGCAGCTTAGGAGATAACTATGGCTACACCTTC	CASSLGDNYGYTF
TRBJ2-4	TRBV5-6	-	-	TGTGCCAGCAGCTTGTTGGGGGGCATTCAGTACTTC	CASSLLGGIQYF
TRBJ2-3	TRBV7-4	-	TRBD2	TGTGCCAGCAGCCCTAGCGGGGGTTTCTTAGATACGCAGTATTTT	CASSPSGGFLDTQYF
TRBJ2-3	TRBV28	-	-	TGTGCCAGCAGGCCCACAGTAGGAGATACGCAGTATTTT	CASRPTVGDTQYF
TRBJ1-1	TRBV15	-	-	TGTGCCACTTCAGGGGACCTTCTGAACACTGAAGCTTTCTTT	CATSGDLLNTEAFF
TRBJ2-1	TRBV10-2	-	TRBD2	TGCGCCAGCAGTGAGAGACTAGCGGGGGTCGAGCAGTTCTTC	CASSERLAGVEQFF
TRBJ1-2	TRBV7-6	-	-	TGTGCCAGCAGCTTCGGCAGAGATGGCTACACCTTC	CASSFGRDGYTF
TRBJ2-1	TRBV19	-	TRBD2	TGTGCCAGTAGTATAACTCTAGCGGTGTACAATGAGCAGTTCTTC	CASSITLAVYNEQFF
TRBJ1-1	TRBV7-9	-	-	TGTGCCAGCAGCCGCGAGCGGACCGTGGGAGCTTTCTTT	CASSRERTVGAFF
TRBJ1-2	TRBV7-8	many	TRBD1	TGTGCCAGCAGCTCGACCTTAGGGACAGGCCTTAACTATGGCTACACCTTC	CASSSTLGTGLNYGYTF
TRBJ1-2	TRBV7-9	few	-	TGTGCCAGCAGCTTAGGGGGGACTCTCGACACCTACACCTTC	CASSLGGTLDTYTF
TRBJ1-2	TRBV7-9	-	-	TGTGCCAGCAGCACACCGGGGGGGGTGTCTAACTATGGCTACACCTTC	CASSTPGGVSNYGYTF
TRBJ2-7	TRBV10-2	-	TRBD1	TGCGCCAGCAGTGAGTTGGGACAGGGGGCCAACGAGCAGTACTTC	CASSELGQGANEQYF
TRBJ1-5	TRBV7-6	many	-	TGTGCCAGCAGCTTAGAGGCAGGGGAGGATCAGCCCCAGCATTTT	CASSLEAGEDQPQHF
TRBJ2-2	TRBV11-2	many	TRBD1	TGTGCCAGCAGCTTAGGGTGGACAGGGAGCACCGGGGAGCTGTTTTTT	CASSLGWTGSTGELFF
TRBJ2-1	TRBV3-1	many	-	TGTGCCAGCAGGCAGACAGGCAATGAGCAGTTCTTC	CASRQTGNEQFF
TRBJ1-5	TRBV6-5	few	-	TGTGCCAGCAGTCCCCACCAGGGAAGCAATCAGCCCCAGCATTTT	CASSPHQGSNQPQHF
TRBJ2-5	TRBV11-2	-	TRBD1	TGTGCCAGCAGCGAACCGGGACAGGGGGCTCTTAAGACCCAGTACTTC	CASSEPGQGALKTQYF
TRBJ1-1	TRBV7-6	-	-	TGTGCTAGCAGCTTAGATCTGGGGTTAGAAGCTTTCTTT	CASSLDLGLEAFF
TRBJ2-3	TRBV7-6	-	TRBD1	TGTGCCAGCAGCTTTCAGGGACAGGCCAGCTTTAGCACAGATACGCAGTATTTT	CASSFQGQASFSTDTQYF
TRBJ1-5	TRBV19	many	-	TGTGCCAGTAGCCTCCGGGCAGTCAATCAGCCCCAGCATTTT	CASSLRAVNQPQHF
TRBJ1-2	TRBV12-3/TRBV12-4	few	-	TGTGCCAGTGGGAGGAGCAGTAACTATGGCTACACCTTC	CASGRSSNYGYTF
TRBJ2-7	TRBV2	few	-	TGTGCCAGCAGTGGCGAGACTGGATACTACGAGCAGTACTTC	CASSGETGYYEQYF
TRBJ2-5	TRBV5-6	-	TRBD2	TGTGCCAGCAGCTTGCCGACTAGCGGGGGTTGGGAGACCCAGTACTTC	CASSLPTSGGWETQYF
TRBJ2-4	TRBV6-2/TRBV6-3	-	-	TGTGCCAGGACCCTAAGATGGGGGAATGCCAAAAACATTCAGTACTTC	CARTLRWGNAKNIQYF
TRBJ2-5	TRBV27	-	-	TGTGCCAGCAGTTTATGGGGCAGAATACAAGAGACCCAGTACTTC	CASSLWGRIQETQYF
TRBJ1-1	TRBV7-9	few	-	TGTGCCAGCAGCTTGCTAAGGCTCACCCTCGGAACACTGAACACTGAAGCTTTCTTT	CASSLLRLTLGTLNTEAFF
TRBJ1-2	TRBV9	once	TRBD1	TGTGCCAGCAGCGAGGGACAGTTCTATGGCTACACCTTC	CASSEGQFYGYTF
TRBJ2-1	TRBV5-1	-	TRBD2	TGCGCCAGCAGCTTGGATGAGCGGGGTACCTACAATGAGCAGTTCTTC	CASSLDERGTYNEQFF
TRBJ2-1	TRBV19	-	TRBD2	TGTGCCAGTAGACTAGCGACCTATGAGCAGTTCTTC	CASRLATYEQFF
TRBJ2-3	TRBV2	few	-	TGTGCCAGCAGGGGTAGGAACCCCACAGATACGCAGTATTTT	CASRGRNPTDTQYF
TRBJ2-2	TRBV19	-	-	TGTGCCAGTAGTCCCGGCAGGGGAGTCGGGGAGCTGTTTTTT	CASSPGRGVGELFF
TRBJ2-7	TRBV6-6	-	-	TGTGCCAGCAGTTACTCAGGGCAGGAGCAGTACTTC	CASSYSGQEQYF
TRBJ1-6	TRBV12-3/TRBV12-4	few	TRBD1	TGTGCCAGCAGTTGGACAGGGTCGGGTTCACCCCTCCACTTT	CASSWTGSGSPLHF
TRBJ2-3	TRBV4-1	once	-	TGCGCCAGCAGCCAAGATCGACCGTCCACAGATACGCAGTATTTT	CASSQDRPSTDTQYF
TRBJ1-2	TRBV9	few	TRBD1	TGTGCCAGCAGCGTAGGGGACAGGGTAAAGAATGGCTACACCTTC	CASSVGDRVKNGYTF
TRBJ1-3	TRBV7-8	-	-	TGTGCCAGCAGCCCCCGGGGCCGGAACACCATATATTTT	CASSPRGRNTIYF
TRBJ2-2	TRBV10-3	few	-	TGTGCCATCAGTGAATTGGGAGAGACCGGGGAGCTGTTTTTT	CAISELGETGELFF